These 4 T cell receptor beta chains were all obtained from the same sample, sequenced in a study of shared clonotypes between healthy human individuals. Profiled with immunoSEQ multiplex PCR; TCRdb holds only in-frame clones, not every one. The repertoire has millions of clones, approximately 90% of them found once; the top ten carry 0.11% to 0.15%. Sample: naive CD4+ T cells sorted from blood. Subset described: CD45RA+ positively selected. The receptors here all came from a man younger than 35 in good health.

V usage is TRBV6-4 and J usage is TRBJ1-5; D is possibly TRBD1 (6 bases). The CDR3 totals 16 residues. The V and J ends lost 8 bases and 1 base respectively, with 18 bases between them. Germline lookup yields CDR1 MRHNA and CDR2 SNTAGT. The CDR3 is CASFPTQTGSNQPQHF. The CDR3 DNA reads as TGTGCCAGCTTCCCCACCCAGACAGGCAGCAATCAGCCCCAGCATTTT.

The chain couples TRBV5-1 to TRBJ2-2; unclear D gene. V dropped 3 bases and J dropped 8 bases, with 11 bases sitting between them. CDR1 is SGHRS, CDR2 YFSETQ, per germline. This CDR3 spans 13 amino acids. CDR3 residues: CASSSEGKGELFF. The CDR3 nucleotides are TGCGCCAGCAGCTCCGAAGGGAAGGGGGAGCTGTTTTTT.

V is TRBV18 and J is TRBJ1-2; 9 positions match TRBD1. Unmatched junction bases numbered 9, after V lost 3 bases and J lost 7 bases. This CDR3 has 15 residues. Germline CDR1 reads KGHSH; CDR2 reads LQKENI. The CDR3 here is CASSPGQGSTGGYTF. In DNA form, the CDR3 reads TGTGCCAGCTCACCGGGACAGGGCTCAACGGGTGGCTACACCTTC.

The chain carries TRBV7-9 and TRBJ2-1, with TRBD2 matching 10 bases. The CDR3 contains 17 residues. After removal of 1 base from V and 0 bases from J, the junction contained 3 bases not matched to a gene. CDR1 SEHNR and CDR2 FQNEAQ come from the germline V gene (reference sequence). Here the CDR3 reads CASSLGVAGGSYNEQFF. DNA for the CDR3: TGTGCCAGCAGCTTAGGCGTAGCGGGAGGCTCCTACAATGAGCAGTTCTTC.